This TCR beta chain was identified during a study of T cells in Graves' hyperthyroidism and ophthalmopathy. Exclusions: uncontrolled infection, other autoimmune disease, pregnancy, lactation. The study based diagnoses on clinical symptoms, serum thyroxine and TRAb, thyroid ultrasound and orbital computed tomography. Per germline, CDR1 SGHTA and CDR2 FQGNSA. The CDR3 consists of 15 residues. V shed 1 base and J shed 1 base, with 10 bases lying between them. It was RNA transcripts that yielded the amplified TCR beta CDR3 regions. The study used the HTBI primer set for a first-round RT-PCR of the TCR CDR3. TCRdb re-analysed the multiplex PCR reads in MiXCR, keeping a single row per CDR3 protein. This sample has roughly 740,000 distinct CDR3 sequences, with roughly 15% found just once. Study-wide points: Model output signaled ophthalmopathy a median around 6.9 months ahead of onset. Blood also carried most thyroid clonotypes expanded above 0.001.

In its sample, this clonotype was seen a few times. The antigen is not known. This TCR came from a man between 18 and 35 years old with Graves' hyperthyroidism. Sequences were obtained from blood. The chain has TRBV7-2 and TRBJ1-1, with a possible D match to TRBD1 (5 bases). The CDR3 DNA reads TGTGCCAGCAGCTTAGAAGGGGCGGCGAACACTGAAGCTTTCTTT. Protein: CASSLEGAANTEAFF.